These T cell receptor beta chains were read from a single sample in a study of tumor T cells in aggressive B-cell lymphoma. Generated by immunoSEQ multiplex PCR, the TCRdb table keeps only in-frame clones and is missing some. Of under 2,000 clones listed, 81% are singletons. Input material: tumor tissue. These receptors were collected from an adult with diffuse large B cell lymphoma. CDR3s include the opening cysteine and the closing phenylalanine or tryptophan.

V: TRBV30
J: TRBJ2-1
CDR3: CAWSAGTSGSDEQFF

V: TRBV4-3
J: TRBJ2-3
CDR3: CASSQEAGRIDTQYF

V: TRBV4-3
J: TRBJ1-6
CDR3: CASSQDWGGPNSPLHF

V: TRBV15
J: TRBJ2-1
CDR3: CATSRDRTGWDGNEQFF

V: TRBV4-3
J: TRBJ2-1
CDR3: CAGSQEEESYNEQFF

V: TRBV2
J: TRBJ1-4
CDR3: CASGSDTFNEKLFF

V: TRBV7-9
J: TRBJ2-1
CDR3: CASSDSGTAYNEQFF

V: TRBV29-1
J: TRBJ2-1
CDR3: CSACSGQSYNEQFF

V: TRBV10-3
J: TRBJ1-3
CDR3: CAISESSDSSGNTIYF

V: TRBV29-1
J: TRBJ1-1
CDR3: CSVTVNTEAFF

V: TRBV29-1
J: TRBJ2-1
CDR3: CSVDGLADYNEQFF

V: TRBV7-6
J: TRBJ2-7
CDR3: CASSLVNSGSYEQYF

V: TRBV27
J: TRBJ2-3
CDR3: CASSLSVGGNTDTQYF

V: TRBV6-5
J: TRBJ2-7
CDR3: CASSYSQDILYYEQYF

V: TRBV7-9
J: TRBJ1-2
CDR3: CASSTSGVAQGYTF

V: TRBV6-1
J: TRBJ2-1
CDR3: CASRMAGVGNEQFF

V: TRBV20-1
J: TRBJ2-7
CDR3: CSGAGKNEQYF

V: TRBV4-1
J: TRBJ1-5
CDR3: CASSRELGGVQPQHF

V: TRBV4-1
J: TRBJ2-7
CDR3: CASSHRGPGGSYEQYF

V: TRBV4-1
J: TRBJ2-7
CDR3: CASSQDQLAGEQYF

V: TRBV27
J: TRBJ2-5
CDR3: CASSLSVSSGPRETQYF

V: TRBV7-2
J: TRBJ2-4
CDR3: CASSFGTSGRGIQYF

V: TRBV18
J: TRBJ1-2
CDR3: CASSYFPNYGYTF

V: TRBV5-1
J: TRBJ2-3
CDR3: CASTFSSDSTDTQYF

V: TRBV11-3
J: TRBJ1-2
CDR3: CASSPGPRVGYTF

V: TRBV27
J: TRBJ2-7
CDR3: CASSLSQPYEQYF

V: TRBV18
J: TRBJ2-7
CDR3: CASSPMLGGQGEQYF

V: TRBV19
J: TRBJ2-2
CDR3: CASSIRGGTGELFF